This is a list of T cell receptor beta chains from one sample in a study of spatial heterogeneity in lung cancer. MiXCR, applied by TCRdb to the 5' RACE reads, yields one record per CDR3 protein. The sample carries under 45,000 distinct CDR3 sequences, more than 6.5% recorded once. Sequencing used PBMCs, obtained at follow-up. The receptors derive from a male donor with early-stage non-small cell lung cancer. CDR3s include the opening cysteine and the closing phenylalanine or tryptophan. The D gene is left open where the match is weak. Clone size, where shown, is once, few, many, or a class for clones that have expanded.

TRBJ1-1	-	TRBV6-5	many	TGTGCCAGCACCCTGGGTTTGGAAGCTTTCTTT	CASTLGLEAFF
TRBJ1-5	TRBD1	TRBV5-6	many	TGTGCCAGCAGCTTAGGTGGGGGACAGCGATCCCCCCAGCATTTT	CASSLGGGQRSPQHF
TRBJ2-7	-	TRBV7-2	-	TGTGCCAGCAGCTTAGATCCGGGGGACTCCTACGAGCAGTACTTC	CASSLDPGDSYEQYF
TRBJ2-5	-	TRBV7-8	many	TGTGCCAGCAGCTCCCTATCGGGGGCTCAAGAGACCCAGTACTTC	CASSSLSGAQETQYF
TRBJ1-5	-	TRBV4-1	-	TGCGCCAGCAGCCACGGATGGATAGATCAGCCCCAGCATTTT	CASSHGWIDQPQHF
TRBJ2-1	TRBD2	TRBV10-3	many	TGTGCCATCAGTGCTGGGACTAGCGGGGACTCCTACAATGAGCAGTTCTTC	CAISAGTSGDSYNEQFF
TRBJ1-5	TRBD1	TRBV30	many	TGTGCCTGGAGTGTAGGGACAGATCAGCCCCAGCATTTT	CAWSVGTDQPQHF
TRBJ2-5	-	TRBV7-9	few	TGTGCCAGCAGCCCCCGGGACTACCAAGAGACCCAGTACTTC	CASSPRDYQETQYF
TRBJ1-2	-	TRBV2	many	TGTGCCAGCAGTGATACCCCTTCAGGGGCTGGGGGCTACACCTTC	CASSDTPSGAGGYTF
TRBJ1-1	TRBD1	TRBV3-1	many	TGTGCCAGCAGCCAAGTTGCAGGGGGCGTGAACACTGAAGCTTTCTTT	CASSQVAGGVNTEAFF
TRBJ1-1	-	TRBV10-3	many	TGTGCCAGCAGTGGGGGGGAGGGGAATGCGAACACTGAAGCTTTCTTT	CASSGGEGNANTEAFF
TRBJ1-1	TRBD1	TRBV7-9	many	TGTGCCAGCAGCTTGTCAGGGGGCGTAACTGAAGCTTTCTTT	CASSLSGGVTEAFF
TRBJ2-6	-	TRBV15	many	TGTGCCACCAGCAGTTCTTTCTCTGGGGCCAACGTCCTGACTTTC	CATSSSFSGANVLTF
TRBJ2-1	TRBD2	TRBV3-1	many	TGTGCCAGCAGCTCCCGGTGGCGGGGGGTCGGAAATGAGCAGTTCTTC	CASSSRWRGVGNEQFF
TRBJ2-1	TRBD2	TRBV29-1	many	TGCAGCGTTGAAGCCCTTAGCGGGGGGGTCTACAATGAGCAGTTCTTC	CSVEALSGGVYNEQFF
TRBJ2-1	-	TRBV6-5	many	TGTGCCAGCAGCAAAGGCGGGGAATACTACAATGAGCAGTTCTTC	CASSKGGEYYNEQFF
TRBJ2-5	TRBD1	TRBV11-2	few	TGTGCCAGCAGCACGACAGGGGGAGGGACCCAGTACTTC	CASSTTGGGTQYF
TRBJ1-5	-	TRBV15	many	TGTGCCACCAGCAGAGTTAAAGGGGCCAATCAGCCCCAGCATTTT	CATSRVKGANQPQHF
TRBJ2-3	-	TRBV12-3/TRBV12-4	many	TGTGCCAGCAGCGGACAGTCCACAGATACGCAGTATTTT	CASSGQSTDTQYF
TRBJ1-4	TRBD1	TRBV3-1	many	TGTGCCAGCAGCCAAGATCAGACAGGGAGGGGTGAAAAACTGTTTTTT	CASSQDQTGRGEKLFF
TRBJ1-2	-	TRBV14	many	TGTGCCAGCAGCTCGGCAGGGGCTCTGGGCTATGGCTACACCTTC	CASSSAGALGYGYTF
TRBJ2-5	-	TRBV7-9	medium-sized	TGTGCCAGCAGCCCGGGCTTACAAGAGACCCAGTACTTC	CASSPGLQETQYF
TRBJ1-2	-	TRBV29-1	many	TGCAGCGTTGAAGCTGGGGCTCTGGGGGGTGGCTACACCTTC	CSVEAGALGGGYTF
TRBJ2-2	-	TRBV20-1	-	TGCAGTGCCCACTGGGGGCTCGACACCGGGGAGCTGTTTTTT	CSAHWGLDTGELFF
TRBJ2-7	-	TRBV7-9	many	TGTGCCAGCAGCTTACTTTCAGGGTTTGGCGAGCAGTACTTC	CASSLLSGFGEQYF
TRBJ1-2	-	TRBV20-1	many	TGCAGTGCTAGCCCCAGGAGCTATGGCTACACCTTC	CSASPRSYGYTF
TRBJ1-1	TRBD1	TRBV7-3	many	TGTGCCAGCAGCACCGACAGGGATACTGAAGCTTTCTTT	CASSTDRDTEAFF
TRBJ2-2	-	TRBV7-9	many	TGTGCCAGCAGGCCTTTTAGGGAGAACCAGGGGAACACCGGGGAGCTGTTTTTT	CASRPFRENQGNTGELFF
TRBJ2-2	-	TRBV7-9	many	TGTGCCAGCAGCCAACAGGGAACCGGGGAGCTGTTTTTT	CASSQQGTGELFF
TRBJ1-1	-	TRBV24-1	many	TGTGCCACCAGTGACCAGACAGGAACTGAAGCTTTCTTT	CATSDQTGTEAFF
TRBJ2-2	-	TRBV20-1	many	TGCAGTGCTAGGGGGACTTCACAGGGGAGGAACACCGGGGAGCTGTTTTTT	CSARGTSQGRNTGELFF
TRBJ2-6	TRBD1	TRBV7-2	many	TGTGCCAGCAGCAGCAGACAGGGGGCTGGGGCCAACGTCCTGACTTTC	CASSSRQGAGANVLTF
TRBJ1-4	-	TRBV4-2	many	TGTGCCAGCAGCCAAGATCCCGTCGTGCCAACAACTAATGAAAAACTGTTTTTT	CASSQDPVVPTTNEKLFF
TRBJ2-2	-	TRBV6-2/TRBV6-3	many	TGTGCCAGCAGCCCGTATACCGGGGAGCTGTTTTTT	CASSPYTGELFF
TRBJ2-2	-	TRBV24-1	many	TGTGCCACCAGTGATTGGACCGGGGAGCTGTTTTTT	CATSDWTGELFF
TRBJ1-5	TRBD1	TRBV20-1	many	TGCAGTGCTGTCGCGGCGGGGGACAGCCTCAATCAGCCCCAGCATTTT	CSAVAAGDSLNQPQHF
TRBJ1-6	-	TRBV24-1	many	TGTGCCACCAGTGAGAGGGCCAGGGATAATTCACCCCTCCACTTT	CATSERARDNSPLHF
TRBJ2-3	TRBD2	TRBV7-3	-	TGTGCCAGCAGCTCAAGCGGGGCGGCAGATACGCAGTATTTT	CASSSSGAADTQYF
TRBJ1-1	-	TRBV19	many	TGTGCCAGTAAAACCCTTGCCGCTGAAGCTTTCTTT	CASKTLAAEAFF
TRBJ2-2	TRBD1	TRBV7-2	many	TGTGCCAGCAGCTTACGACAGGGGGGAACCGGGGAGCTGTTTTTT	CASSLRQGGTGELFF
TRBJ1-4	-	TRBV9	many	TGTGCCAGCAGCCCAGAGGGAAGGGAGAATGAAAAACTGTTTTTT	CASSPEGRENEKLFF
TRBJ2-3	TRBD2	TRBV28	many	TGTGCCAGCAGTAGCGGGGGCCTGAGCACAGATACGCAGTATTTT	CASSSGGLSTDTQYF
TRBJ2-6	TRBD1	TRBV18	many	TGTGCCAGCTCACCACCGGGACAGGGTGGAGGGACCGGGGCCAACGTCCTGACTTTC	CASSPPGQGGGTGANVLTF
TRBJ1-2	-	TRBV30	many	TGTGCCTGGAGTCCCAGGGGAAGGGGAGGCTACACCTTC	CAWSPRGRGGYTF
TRBJ1-2	TRBD1	TRBV12-3/TRBV12-4	many	TGTGCCAGCAGTCCCGGGTGGACAGGGGGGCTGGGCTACACCTTC	CASSPGWTGGLGYTF
TRBJ2-6	-	TRBV4-1	many	TGCGCCAGCAGCCAAGATGTACGGGCAGCAATCTTGATATCTGGGGCCAACGTCCTGACTTTC	CASSQDVRAAILISGANVLTF
TRBJ1-5	-	TRBV4-1	many	TGCGCCAGCAGCCAAGATAGAGGGCTTAGCAATCAGCCCCAGCATTTT	CASSQDRGLSNQPQHF
TRBJ2-3	-	TRBV4-2	many	TGTGCCAGCAGCCATCACTCGAAAGGGGATACGCAGTATTTT	CASSHHSKGDTQYF
TRBJ2-1	TRBD2	TRBV6-5	many	TGTGCCAGCAGTTACAGTGCGGGGGGGCCGGGCAATGAGCAGTTCTTC	CASSYSAGGPGNEQFF
TRBJ2-2	-	TRBV7-8	many	TGTGCCAGCAGCTTATCGGACAGCCTTACCGGGGAGCTGTTTTTT	CASSLSDSLTGELFF
TRBJ2-2	TRBD1	TRBV14	many	TGTGCCAGCAGCCAAGTCGCGAGGGGGCTCGCGAACACCGGGGAGCTGTTTTTT	CASSQVARGLANTGELFF
TRBJ1-2	TRBD1	TRBV12-3/TRBV12-4	many	TGTGCCAGCAGTTTGGGACAGGGCAACTATGGCTACACCTTC	CASSLGQGNYGYTF
TRBJ1-5	-	TRBV20-1	many	TGCAGTGCTCGATCCCCAGGGCTCGGCAATCAGCCCCAGCATTTT	CSARSPGLGNQPQHF
TRBJ1-4	-	TRBV20-1	many	TGCAGTGCTAGAGCCGGGGCGGGGAATGAAAAACTGTTTTTT	CSARAGAGNEKLFF
TRBJ2-2	TRBD1	TRBV29-1	few	TGCAGCGTTGGGGACAGGCCCATGGTCGGGGAGCTGTTTTTT	CSVGDRPMVGELFF